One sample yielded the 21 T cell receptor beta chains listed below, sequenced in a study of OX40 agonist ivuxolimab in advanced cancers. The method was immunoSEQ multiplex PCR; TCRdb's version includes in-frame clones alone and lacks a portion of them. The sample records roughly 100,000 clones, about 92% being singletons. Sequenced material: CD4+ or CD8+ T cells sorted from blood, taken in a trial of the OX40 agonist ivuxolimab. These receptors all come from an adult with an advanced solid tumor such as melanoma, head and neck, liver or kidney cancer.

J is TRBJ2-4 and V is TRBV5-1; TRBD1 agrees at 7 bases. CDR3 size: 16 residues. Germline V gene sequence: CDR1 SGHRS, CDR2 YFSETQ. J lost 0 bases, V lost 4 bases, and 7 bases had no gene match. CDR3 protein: CASSVRQGLAKNIQYF. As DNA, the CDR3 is TGCGCCAGCAGCGTAAGACAGGGTTTAGCCAAAAACATTCAGTACTTC.

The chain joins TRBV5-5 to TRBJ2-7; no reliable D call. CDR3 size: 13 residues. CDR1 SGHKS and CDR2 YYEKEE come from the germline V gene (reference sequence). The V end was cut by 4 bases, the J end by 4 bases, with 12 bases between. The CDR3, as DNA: TGTGCCAGCAGCCCTGACGGGCTTTACGAGCAGTACTTC. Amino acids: CASSPDGLYEQYF. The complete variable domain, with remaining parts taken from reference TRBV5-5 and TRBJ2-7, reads DAGVTQSPTHLIKTRGQQVTLRCSPISGHKSVSWYQQVLGQGPQFIFQYYEKEERGRGNFPDRFSARQFPNYSSELNVNALLLGDSALYLCASSPDGLYEQYFGPGTRLTVT.

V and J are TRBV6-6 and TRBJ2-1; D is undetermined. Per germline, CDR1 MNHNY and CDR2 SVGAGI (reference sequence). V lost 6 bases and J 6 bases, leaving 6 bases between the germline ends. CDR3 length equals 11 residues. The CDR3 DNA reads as TGTGCCAGCAGCTACATCAATGAGCAGTTCTTC. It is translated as CASSYINEQFF.

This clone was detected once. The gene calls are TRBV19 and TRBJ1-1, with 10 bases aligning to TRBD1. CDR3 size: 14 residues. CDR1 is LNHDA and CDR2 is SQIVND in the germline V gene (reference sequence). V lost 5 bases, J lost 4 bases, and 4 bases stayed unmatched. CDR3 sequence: CASSPRTGGTEAFF. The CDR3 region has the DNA TGTGCCAGTAGTCCCAGGACAGGGGGCACTGAAGCTTTCTTT.

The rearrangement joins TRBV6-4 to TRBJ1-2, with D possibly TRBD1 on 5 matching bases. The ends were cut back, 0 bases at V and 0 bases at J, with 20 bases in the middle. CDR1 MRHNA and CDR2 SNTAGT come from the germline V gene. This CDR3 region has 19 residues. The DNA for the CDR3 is TGTGCCAGCAGTGACTCGGGGCAGGTGGTGAAATACACTAACTATGGCTACACCTTC. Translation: CASSDSGQVVKYTNYGYTF.

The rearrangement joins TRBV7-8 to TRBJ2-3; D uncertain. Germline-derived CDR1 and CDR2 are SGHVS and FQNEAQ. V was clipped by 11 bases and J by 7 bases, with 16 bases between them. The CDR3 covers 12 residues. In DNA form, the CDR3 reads TGTGCCCTCCCTCCACCTGGTTATACGCAGTATTTT. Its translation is CALPPPGYTQYF.

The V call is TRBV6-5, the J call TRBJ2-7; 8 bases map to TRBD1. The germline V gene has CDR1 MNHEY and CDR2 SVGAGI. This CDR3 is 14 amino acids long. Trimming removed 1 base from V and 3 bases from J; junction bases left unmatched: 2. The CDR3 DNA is TGTGCCAGCAGTTACTTCGGACAGGGCTACGAGCAGTACTTC. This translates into CASSYFGQGYEQYF.

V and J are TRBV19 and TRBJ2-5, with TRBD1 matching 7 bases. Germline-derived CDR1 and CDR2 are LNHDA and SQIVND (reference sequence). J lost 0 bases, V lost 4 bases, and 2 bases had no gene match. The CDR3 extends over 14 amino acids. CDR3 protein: CASSTGGDQETQYF. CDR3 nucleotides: TGTGCCAGTAGTACAGGGGGTGACCAAGAGACCCAGTACTTC.

CDR3 region: CAWSVAVGSGRMASRNEQFF. In DNA, the CDR3 is TGTGCCTGGAGTGTAGCAGTTGGTAGCGGGAGGATGGCGAGTCGGAATGAGCAGTTCTTC. The chain has TRBV30 and TRBJ2-1; 10 positions agree with TRBD2. From germline, CDR1 is GTSNPN and CDR2 SVGIG (reference sequence). CDR3 length: 20 amino acids. J was trimmed by 7 bases and V by 0 bases; bases with no gene match: 21.

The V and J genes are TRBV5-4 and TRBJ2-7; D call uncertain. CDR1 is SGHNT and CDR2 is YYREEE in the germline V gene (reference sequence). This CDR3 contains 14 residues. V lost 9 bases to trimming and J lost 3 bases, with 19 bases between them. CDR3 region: CATTRRDSGYEQYF. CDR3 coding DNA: TGTGCCACCACACGTCGCGATTCTGGCTACGAGCAGTACTTC.

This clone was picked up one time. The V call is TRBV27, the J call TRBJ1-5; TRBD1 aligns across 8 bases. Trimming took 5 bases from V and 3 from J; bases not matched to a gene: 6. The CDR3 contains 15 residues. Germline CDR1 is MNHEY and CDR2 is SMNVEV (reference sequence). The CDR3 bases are TGTGCCAGCAGTACTCAGGGACAGGCCAATCAGCCCCAGCATTTT. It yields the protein CASSTQGQANQPQHF.

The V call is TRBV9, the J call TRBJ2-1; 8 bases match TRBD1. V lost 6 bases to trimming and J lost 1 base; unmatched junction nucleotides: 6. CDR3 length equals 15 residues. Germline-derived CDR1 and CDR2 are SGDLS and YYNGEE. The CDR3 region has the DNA TGTGCCAGCATCCCCGGACAGGGTTCCTACAATGAGCAGTTCTTC. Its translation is CASIPGQGSYNEQFF.

CDR3 sequence: CASSPGRFYEQYF. Here the CDR3 DNA reads TGTGCCAGTAGTCCTGGCCGGTTCTACGAGCAGTACTTC. The chain joins TRBV19 to TRBJ2-7; D unresolved. Trimming removed 5 bases from V and 3 bases from J, with 11 bases in between. The CDR3 consists of 13 residues. CDR1 LNHDA and CDR2 SQIVND come from the germline V gene (reference sequence).

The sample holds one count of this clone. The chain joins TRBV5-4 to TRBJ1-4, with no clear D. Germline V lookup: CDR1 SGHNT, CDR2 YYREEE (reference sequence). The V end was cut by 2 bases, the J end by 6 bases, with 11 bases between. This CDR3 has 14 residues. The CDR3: CASSLSGPYEKLFF. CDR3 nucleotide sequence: TGTGCCAGCAGCTTATCCGGACCCTATGAAAAACTGTTTTTT.

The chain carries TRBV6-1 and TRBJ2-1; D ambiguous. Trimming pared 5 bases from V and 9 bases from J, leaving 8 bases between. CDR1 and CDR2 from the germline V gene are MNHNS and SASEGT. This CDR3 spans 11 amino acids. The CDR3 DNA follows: TGTGCCAGCAGTTACATCAGTGAGCAGTTCTTC. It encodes CASSYISEQFF.

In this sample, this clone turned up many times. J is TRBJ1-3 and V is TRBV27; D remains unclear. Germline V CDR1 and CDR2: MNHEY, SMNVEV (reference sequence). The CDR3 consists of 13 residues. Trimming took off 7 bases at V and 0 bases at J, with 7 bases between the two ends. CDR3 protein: CASKNNSGNTIYF. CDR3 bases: TGTGCCAGCAAGAATAACTCTGGAAACACCATATATTTT.

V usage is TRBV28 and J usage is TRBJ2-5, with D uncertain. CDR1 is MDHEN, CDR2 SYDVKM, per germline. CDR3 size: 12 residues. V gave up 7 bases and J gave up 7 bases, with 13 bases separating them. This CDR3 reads CASNPIEGTQYF. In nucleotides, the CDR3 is TGTGCCAGCAACCCGATTGAAGGGACCCAGTACTTC.

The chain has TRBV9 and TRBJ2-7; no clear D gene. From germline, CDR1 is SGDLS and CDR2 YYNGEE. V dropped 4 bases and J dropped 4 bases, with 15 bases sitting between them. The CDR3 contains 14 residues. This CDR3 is CASSTWPGEYEQYF. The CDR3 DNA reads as TGTGCCAGCAGCACCTGGCCTGGGGAATACGAGCAGTACTTC.

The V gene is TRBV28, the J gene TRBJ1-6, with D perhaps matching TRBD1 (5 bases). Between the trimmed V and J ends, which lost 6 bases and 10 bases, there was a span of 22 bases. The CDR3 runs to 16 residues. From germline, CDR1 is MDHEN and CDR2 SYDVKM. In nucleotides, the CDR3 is TGTGCCAGCAGGGGGGTGGGAGTGGCAGTGTGGTCACCCCTCCACTTT. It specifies CASRGVGVAVWSPLHF. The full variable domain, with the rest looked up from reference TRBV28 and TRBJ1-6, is DVKVTQSSRYLVKRTGEKVFLECVQDMDHENMFWYRQDPGLGLRLIYFSYDVKMKEKGDIPEGYSVSREKKERFSLILESASTNQTSMYLCASRGVGVAVWSPLHFGNGTRLTVT.

The CDR3 loop is CASSILGGPGELFF. The CDR3 region has the DNA TGTGCCAGTAGTATCCTCGGGGGGCCCGGGGAGCTGTTTTTT. The chain combines TRBV19 with TRBJ2-2, with D possibly matching TRBD2 (7 bases). The CDR3 is made up of 14 amino acids. V was pared by 3 bases and J by 6 bases, with 11 bases between. Germline V CDR1 and CDR2: LNHDA, SQIVND (reference sequence).

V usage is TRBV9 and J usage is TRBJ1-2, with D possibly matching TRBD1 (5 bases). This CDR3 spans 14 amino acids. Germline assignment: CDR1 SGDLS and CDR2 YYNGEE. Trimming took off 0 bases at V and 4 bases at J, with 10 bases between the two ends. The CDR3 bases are TGTGCCAGCAGCGTAGTTCCGGGACCCTATGGCTACACCTTC. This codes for CASSVVPGPYGYTF.